Listed below are T cell receptor beta chains from one sample, sequenced in a study of post-analysis software for immune sequencing data. TCRdb reprocessed the PCR reads via MiXCR and lists one record per CDR3 protein. The table includes hundreds of thousands of distinct CDR3 sequences, 55% to 70% detected once. Material for sequencing was blood. The receptors derive from a girl aged 2-10 years with multiple sclerosis. Both conserved end residues are part of each CDR3. The order of the fields is V gene, D gene, clone size, J gene, CDR3 DNA, CDR3 protein. A D gene is named only where the DNA matches it firmly. Only some rows state a clone size, as once, few, many or a class for expanded clones.

v_gene: TRBV11-2; d_gene: -; abundance: -; j_gene: TRBJ1-1; CDR3nt: TGTGCCAGCAGCTCTCGGGACGGAGGGAGGACTGAAGCTTTCTTT; CDR3aa: CASSSRDGGRTEAFF
v_gene: TRBV29-1; d_gene: -; abundance: -; j_gene: TRBJ1-1; CDR3nt: TGCAGCGTTTCGACATCCACTGAAGCTTTCTTT; CDR3aa: CSVSTSTEAFF
v_gene: TRBV11-2; d_gene: -; abundance: once; j_gene: TRBJ1-6; CDR3nt: TGTGCCAGCAGCTTAGATTCGGGGGGGGCCGGGTCACCCCTCCACTTT; CDR3aa: CASSLDSGGAGSPLHF
v_gene: TRBV12-5; d_gene: -; abundance: few; j_gene: TRBJ2-7; CDR3nt: TGTGCTAGTGGTCCCCCGGGACGGACGACCGAGCAGTACTTC; CDR3aa: CASGPPGRTTEQYF
v_gene: TRBV30; d_gene: -; abundance: -; j_gene: TRBJ1-5; CDR3nt: TGTGCCTGGGGCGCCGTAGGCCGACAGGCCCCCCGCAATCAGCCCCAGCATTTT; CDR3aa: CAWGAVGRQAPRNQPQHF
v_gene: TRBV9; d_gene: TRBD2; abundance: few; j_gene: TRBJ2-3; CDR3nt: TGTGCCAGCAGCGTAGGACTAGCGGGGGCGATAAGCACAGATACGCAGTATTTT; CDR3aa: CASSVGLAGAISTDTQYF
v_gene: TRBV6-1; d_gene: -; abundance: -; j_gene: TRBJ1-1; CDR3nt: TGTGCCAGCAGGGCGACAGTGAACACTGAAGCTTTCTTT; CDR3aa: CASRATVNTEAFF
v_gene: TRBV12-3/TRBV12-4; d_gene: -; abundance: -; j_gene: TRBJ1-2; CDR3nt: TGTGCCAGCAGTTTCGGGGGGCAGGGAAATGGCTACACCTTC; CDR3aa: CASSFGGQGNGYTF
v_gene: TRBV20-1; d_gene: -; abundance: few; j_gene: TRBJ2-3; CDR3nt: TGCAGTGCCAGTGGGGCGGGCTGGGGAGATACACAGTATTTT; CDR3aa: CSASGAGWGDTQYF
v_gene: TRBV5-1; d_gene: TRBD1; abundance: -; j_gene: TRBJ1-2; CDR3nt: TGCGCCAGCAGCTCTGGACAGGGAGACTATGTCTACACCTTC; CDR3aa: CASSSGQGDYVYTF
v_gene: TRBV4-3; d_gene: -; abundance: few; j_gene: TRBJ2-5; CDR3nt: TGCGCCAGCAGCCCTACAGGGAGGCAAGAGACCCAGTACTTC; CDR3aa: CASSPTGRQETQYF
v_gene: TRBV11-3; d_gene: -; abundance: -; j_gene: TRBJ2-1; CDR3nt: TGTGCCAGCAGCTCGTACGACGGGACTGGGGACGATGAGCAGTTCTTC; CDR3aa: CASSSYDGTGDDEQFF
v_gene: TRBV6-2/TRBV6-3; d_gene: TRBD2; abundance: -; j_gene: TRBJ2-1; CDR3nt: TGTGCCAGCAGTTTAACTAGCGGGGGGCAGTACAATGAGCAGTTCTTC; CDR3aa: CASSLTSGGQYNEQFF
v_gene: TRBV2; d_gene: -; abundance: -; j_gene: TRBJ1-2; CDR3nt: TGTGCCAGCAGTGCGGACATCTATGGCTACACCTTC; CDR3aa: CASSADIYGYTF
v_gene: TRBV5-1; d_gene: TRBD1; abundance: -; j_gene: TRBJ2-1; CDR3nt: TGCGCCAGCAGCACGGACAGGGGCGATGAGCAGTTCTTC; CDR3aa: CASSTDRGDEQFF
v_gene: TRBV5-6; d_gene: -; abundance: few; j_gene: TRBJ2-7; CDR3nt: TGTGCCAGCAGCTTGGAGGTGGGGGGCCGTAGCTCCTACGAGCAGTACTTC; CDR3aa: CASSLEVGGRSSYEQYF
v_gene: TRBV6-2/TRBV6-3; d_gene: TRBD1; abundance: -; j_gene: TRBJ2-5; CDR3nt: TGTGCCAGCAGTTACGGGTTCGCAGGGGGTCGAGAGACCCAGTACTTC; CDR3aa: CASSYGFAGGRETQYF
v_gene: TRBV4-2; d_gene: -; abundance: -; j_gene: TRBJ2-5; CDR3nt: TGTGCCAGCAGCCAAGTGGCGGGCGAGACCCAGTACTTC; CDR3aa: CASSQVAGETQYF
v_gene: TRBV10-2; d_gene: -; abundance: once; j_gene: TRBJ2-7; CDR3nt: TGCGCCAGCAGTGGGGACGGGGGCGTTCTCTACGAGCAGTACTTC; CDR3aa: CASSGDGGVLYEQYF
v_gene: TRBV12-3/TRBV12-4; d_gene: -; abundance: few; j_gene: TRBJ1-2; CDR3nt: TGTGCCAGCAGTCCTTCGGGGGCGAGCGGCTACACCTTC; CDR3aa: CASSPSGASGYTF
v_gene: TRBV9; d_gene: TRBD1; abundance: once; j_gene: TRBJ2-7; CDR3nt: TGTGCCAGCGCCCGGGACAGGGGCTCCTACGAGCAGTACTTC; CDR3aa: CASARDRGSYEQYF
v_gene: TRBV29-1; d_gene: TRBD1; abundance: -; j_gene: TRBJ2-1; CDR3nt: TGCAGCGTTGAAGGGACGTTCCGGGACAGACCCTACAATGAGCAGTTCTTC; CDR3aa: CSVEGTFRDRPYNEQFF
v_gene: TRBV7-2; d_gene: TRBD2; abundance: -; j_gene: TRBJ2-1; CDR3nt: TGTGCCAGCAGCTTAACAGTAGCGGGGCGGTACAATGAGCAGTTCTTC; CDR3aa: CASSLTVAGRYNEQFF
v_gene: TRBV5-1; d_gene: TRBD2; abundance: -; j_gene: TRBJ2-1; CDR3nt: TGCGCCAGCAGCTCGGGACTAGCGGGAGATTACAATGAGCAGTTCTTC; CDR3aa: CASSSGLAGDYNEQFF
v_gene: TRBV5-1; d_gene: -; abundance: many; j_gene: TRBJ2-7; CDR3nt: TGCGCCAGCGGCGATACGCCCCACTACGAGCAGTACTTC; CDR3aa: CASGDTPHYEQYF
v_gene: TRBV7-9; d_gene: -; abundance: -; j_gene: TRBJ1-2; CDR3nt: TGTGCCAGCAGCTTGGAAGGGCCCGATGGCTACACCTTC; CDR3aa: CASSLEGPDGYTF
v_gene: TRBV6-2/TRBV6-3; d_gene: -; abundance: -; j_gene: TRBJ2-5; CDR3nt: TGTGCCGGCAGTTACTCGAGATACCAGGGACCGCTCCACCAAGAGACCCAGTACTTC; CDR3aa: CAGSYSRYQGPLHQETQYF
v_gene: TRBV10-2; d_gene: TRBD1; abundance: -; j_gene: TRBJ2-3; CDR3nt: TGCGCCGGCAGTAGGACCGGGACAGGGTTTGCAGATACGCAGTATTTT; CDR3aa: CAGSRTGTGFADTQYF
v_gene: TRBV29-1; d_gene: -; abundance: few; j_gene: TRBJ2-3; CDR3nt: TGCAGCGTTGAAAATACCGCAGATACGCAGTATTTT; CDR3aa: CSVENTADTQYF
v_gene: TRBV6-6; d_gene: TRBD1; abundance: -; j_gene: TRBJ2-3; CDR3nt: TGTGCCAGCAGTTTCGGGACAGTTAGCACAGATACGCAGTATTTT; CDR3aa: CASSFGTVSTDTQYF
v_gene: TRBV9; d_gene: -; abundance: -; j_gene: TRBJ1-1; CDR3nt: TGTGCCAGCAGCCCCCAGGGCGCGTCTGAAGCTTTCTTT; CDR3aa: CASSPQGASEAFF
v_gene: TRBV12-3/TRBV12-4; d_gene: -; abundance: -; j_gene: TRBJ2-1; CDR3nt: TGTGCCAGCAGTTCCCGACAAGGGGGGGACAATGAGCAGTTCTTC; CDR3aa: CASSSRQGGDNEQFF
v_gene: TRBV7-9; d_gene: -; abundance: once; j_gene: TRBJ2-5; CDR3nt: TGTGCCAGCAGCCCCCGAGGGAAGGAGACCCAGTACTTC; CDR3aa: CASSPRGKETQYF
v_gene: TRBV7-2; d_gene: TRBD2; abundance: -; j_gene: TRBJ2-3; CDR3nt: TGTGCCAGCAGCTTCTTAGCGGGAACAGATACGCAGTATTTT; CDR3aa: CASSFLAGTDTQYF
v_gene: TRBV9; d_gene: -; abundance: -; j_gene: TRBJ1-5; CDR3nt: TGTGCCAGCAGCGCTTCGTGGGGTATTGCTCAGCCCCAGCATTTT; CDR3aa: CASSASWGIAQPQHF
v_gene: TRBV28; d_gene: TRBD1; abundance: once; j_gene: TRBJ2-3; CDR3nt: TGTGCCATCCCGGACAGGGCTACAGATACGCAGTATTTT; CDR3aa: CAIPDRATDTQYF
v_gene: TRBV7-2; d_gene: -; abundance: once; j_gene: TRBJ1-1; CDR3nt: TGTGCCAGCAGCTGGGGGTCCTCCCACACTGAAGCTTTCTTT; CDR3aa: CASSWGSSHTEAFF
v_gene: TRBV28; d_gene: -; abundance: -; j_gene: TRBJ2-5; CDR3nt: TGTGCCAGCAGGTCTCGGGGGGAGACCCAGTACTTC; CDR3aa: CASRSRGETQYF
v_gene: TRBV20-1; d_gene: TRBD2; abundance: few; j_gene: TRBJ2-1; CDR3nt: TGCAGTGCTAGAGGGCCGGGACTAGCCTCTCCCAATGAGCAGTTCTTC; CDR3aa: CSARGPGLASPNEQFF
v_gene: TRBV12-3/TRBV12-4; d_gene: -; abundance: -; j_gene: TRBJ2-3; CDR3nt: TGTGCCAGCAGTTTTTCCGGGACTCCCACAGATACGCAGTATTTT; CDR3aa: CASSFSGTPTDTQYF
v_gene: TRBV5-1; d_gene: -; abundance: few; j_gene: TRBJ2-7; CDR3nt: TGCGCCAGCAGGAGGGGTAGCGGAGTCTACGAGCAGTACTTC; CDR3aa: CASRRGSGVYEQYF
v_gene: TRBV30; d_gene: -; abundance: -; j_gene: TRBJ2-3; CDR3nt: TGTGCCTGGATCAAAGGCGCAGGGCTAATCACAGATACGCAGTATTTT; CDR3aa: CAWIKGAGLITDTQYF
v_gene: TRBV28; d_gene: -; abundance: -; j_gene: TRBJ2-7; CDR3nt: TGTGCCAGCAGTCCCCCACCGGACGGTACCGAGTCCTACGAGCAGTACTTC; CDR3aa: CASSPPPDGTESYEQYF
v_gene: TRBV7-2; d_gene: -; abundance: few; j_gene: TRBJ1-2; CDR3nt: TGTGCCAGCAGCTTAGGTCCGGTTAACTATGGCTACACCTTC; CDR3aa: CASSLGPVNYGYTF
v_gene: TRBV10-3; d_gene: TRBD2; abundance: -; j_gene: TRBJ2-5; CDR3nt: TGTGCCATCAGTGAAGGCAAGCGGGGGGGTTTCCAAGAGACCCAGTACTTC; CDR3aa: CAISEGKRGGFQETQYF
v_gene: TRBV12-3/TRBV12-4; d_gene: -; abundance: -; j_gene: TRBJ2-1; CDR3nt: TGTGCCAGCAGGACAGGACCCAATGAGCAGTTCTTC; CDR3aa: CASRTGPNEQFF
v_gene: TRBV12-3/TRBV12-4; d_gene: TRBD1; abundance: -; j_gene: TRBJ1-5; CDR3nt: TGTGCCAGCAGTTCCCCAGGGGGGGATCAGCCCCAGCATTTT; CDR3aa: CASSSPGGDQPQHF
v_gene: TRBV7-7; d_gene: TRBD2; abundance: -; j_gene: TRBJ2-5; CDR3nt: TGTGCTAGCAGCTTAGGGCTAGCGGCCAAAGAGACCCAGTACTTC; CDR3aa: CASSLGLAAKETQYF
v_gene: TRBV15; d_gene: -; abundance: few; j_gene: TRBJ1-2; CDR3nt: TGTGCCACCAGCAGAGAAAAGGGACGGAGCTATGGCTACACCTTC; CDR3aa: CATSREKGRSYGYTF
v_gene: TRBV24-1; d_gene: TRBD1; abundance: few; j_gene: TRBJ2-5; CDR3nt: TGTGCCACCAGTGATTTTGACAGGGGTCAAGAGACCCAGTACTTC; CDR3aa: CATSDFDRGQETQYF
v_gene: TRBV24-1; d_gene: -; abundance: few; j_gene: TRBJ2-5; CDR3nt: TGTGCCACGCAGGGGACATCGGGGGAGACCCAGTACTTC; CDR3aa: CATQGTSGETQYF
v_gene: TRBV6-6; d_gene: -; abundance: -; j_gene: TRBJ1-5; CDR3nt: TGTGCCAGCACCTGGACCGTCAATCAGCCCCAGCATTTT; CDR3aa: CASTWTVNQPQHF
v_gene: TRBV4-1; d_gene: TRBD2; abundance: -; j_gene: TRBJ2-5; CDR3nt: TGCGCCAGCAGCCCAAGTCCCGGGACTAGCGGGAGGTACCAAGAGACCCAGTACTTC; CDR3aa: CASSPSPGTSGRYQETQYF
v_gene: TRBV29-1; d_gene: -; abundance: -; j_gene: TRBJ2-3; CDR3nt: TGCAGCGTTGAAACGGTTGATACGCAGTATTTT; CDR3aa: CSVETVDTQYF
v_gene: TRBV6-6; d_gene: TRBD1; abundance: -; j_gene: TRBJ1-2; CDR3nt: TGTGCCAGCAGTTACCCTGGACAGGGAGGCTATGGCTACACCTTC; CDR3aa: CASSYPGQGGYGYTF